A single sample is the source of the 25 T cell receptor beta chains below, sequenced in a study of control samples from healthy donors and cancer patients. The protocol was immunoSEQ multiplex PCR, while the TCRdb copy is restricted to in-frame clones and leaves out a portion. Of some 130,000 clones detected, around 90% appear once; the ten largest clones hold less than 6%. The specimen sequenced was blood. The receptors were sampled from a man between 18 and 35 years old in good health.

This chain links TRBV12-3 or TRBV12-4 with TRBJ1-1; 8 positions match TRBD1. The junction had 8 bases not matched to a gene; V was cut back by 6 bases and J by 11 bases. The CDR3 totals 12 residues. CDR3 DNA: TGTGCCAGCAGCCTAGACACAGGGGGGGCTTTCTTT. Encoded protein: CASSLDTGGAFF.

The gene calls are TRBV18 and TRBJ1-5; TRBD1 aligns across 7 bases. With 4 bases clipped from V and 3 bases from J, the junction kept 9 bases outside the gene matches. Germline CDR1 reads KGHSH; CDR2 reads LQKENI. The CDR3 is 16 residues long. The CDR3, as DNA: TGTGCCAGCTCACGGGAGAGAGGGACAGCCAATCAGCCCCAGCATTTT. Translating it yields CASSRERGTANQPQHF.

This chain uses TRBV18 with TRBJ2-2; possible D gene TRBD2, 6 bases. V gave up 7 bases and J gave up 4 bases, with 13 bases separating them. Germline V CDR1 and CDR2: KGHSH, LQKENI. This CDR3 region has 14 residues. CDR3 in amino acids: CASFPGGPTGELFF. In nucleotides, the CDR3 is TGTGCCAGCTTCCCCGGGGGTCCCACCGGGGAGCTGTTTTTT.

This chain connects TRBV5-5 to TRBJ1-4; 9 bases agree with TRBD1. This CDR3 is built from 15 residues. The V and J ends lost 2 bases and 7 bases, in that order; junction bases with no gene match: 6. Germline V gene lookup returns CDR1 SGHKS and CDR2 YYEKEE (reference sequence). CDR3 sequence reads: CASSLTGGYGEKLFF. The CDR3 DNA sequence: TGTGCCAGCAGCTTAACAGGGGGCTATGGTGAAAAACTGTTTTTT.

The gene calls are TRBV5-6 and TRBJ1-2, with no clear D. V was cut by 4 bases and J by 7 bases, with 14 bases left in between. CDR3 length: 13 amino acids. CDR1 and CDR2 (germline): SGHDT, YYEEEE. Here the CDR3 reads CASSPTSGGGYTF. CDR3 nucleotide sequence: TGTGCCAGCAGCCCGACCTCTGGAGGTGGCTACACCTTC.

The J gene is TRBJ1-2, the V gene TRBV19; D remains ambiguous. Germline assignment: CDR1 LNHDA and CDR2 SQIVND (reference sequence). CDR3 size: 16 residues. V was shortened by 3 bases and J by 4 bases, with 18 bases between the two germline ends. The CDR3 is CASSILSVGKVYGYTF. The CDR3 DNA is TGTGCCAGTAGTATTTTATCGGTCGGTAAGGTCTATGGCTACACCTTC.

V gene TRBV27 combines with J gene TRBJ1-1; 7 bases fit TRBD1. Germline V lookup: CDR1 MNHEY, CDR2 SMNVEV (reference sequence). The CDR3 extends over 15 amino acids. With V trimmed by 2 bases and J by 1 base, 4 bases remained unmatched. CDR3 nucleotides: TGTGCCAGCAGTTTACGACAGGGAGGGAACACTGAAGCTTTCTTT. Its translation: CASSLRQGGNTEAFF.

The chain combines TRBV2 with TRBJ1-6; no clear D. This CDR3 has 12 residues. Germline V gives CDR1 SNHLY, CDR2 FYNNEI. The V and J ends lost 4 bases and 8 bases respectively, with 6 bases between them. CDR3 in DNA: TGTGCCAGCAGTGGAGTCGATTCACCCCTCCACTTT. Translating gives CASSGVDSPLHF.

This chain joins TRBV19 and TRBJ1-3, with 10 nucleotides matching TRBD1. After removal of 8 bases from V and 4 bases from J, the junction contained 5 bases not matched to a gene. This CDR3 has 14 amino acids. Germline V gene lookup returns CDR1 LNHDA and CDR2 SQIVND (reference sequence). CDR3 sequence: CASRDRGAGNTIYF. In DNA, the CDR3 is TGTGCCAGTCGGGACAGGGGAGCAGGAAACACCATATATTTT.

The chain has TRBV4-1 and TRBJ1-4, with 7 bases lining up with TRBD1. Germline-derived CDR1 and CDR2 are MGHRA and YSYEKL. The trim removed 3 bases at V and 7 bases at J, leaving 8 bases unmatched. The CDR3 sequence is 15 residues long. The CDR3 sequence is CASSQGQGGVEKLFF. For the CDR3, the DNA is TGCGCCAGCAGCCAGGGTCAGGGGGGAGTTGAAAAACTGTTTTTT.

About this clone: The sample has other DNA sequences that encode this CDR3 too. The J gene is TRBJ2-7, the V gene TRBV3-1 (or the pseudogene TRBV3-2); D not resolved. Trimming took off 4 bases at V and 5 bases at J, with 6 bases between the two ends. The length of the CDR3 is 11 residues. The germline V gene encodes CDR1 LGHDT and CDR2 YNNKEL (reference sequence). The DNA of the CDR3 is TGTGCCAGCAGCCCCGGCCACGAGCAGTACTTC. Translated: CASSPGHEQYF.

The rearrangement uses TRBV7-9 and TRBJ1-1, with 7 bases fitting TRBD1. Looked up from germline, CDR1 is SEHNR and CDR2 is FQNEAQ (reference sequence). V shed 2 bases, J shed 0 bases, and the junction held 15 bases outside the gene matches. The CDR3 is made up of 19 amino acids. The CDR3 loop is CASSLTYRDSYIMNTEAFF. In nucleotides, the CDR3 is TGTGCCAGCAGCTTAACTTATCGGGACAGCTACATTATGAACACTGAAGCTTTCTTT.

This chain connects TRBV5-4 to TRBJ2-4, with D maybe TRBD1 (8 bases). The V gene's germline CDR1 is SGHNT and CDR2 YYREEE (reference sequence). The CDR3 extends over 14 amino acids. V was trimmed by 4 bases and J by 9 bases, leaving 17 bases between them. In nucleotides, the CDR3 is TGTGCCAGCAGCCTTCTGGACAGGGAGGGCATTCAGTACTTC. Protein sequence: CASSLLDREGIQYF.

The chain is built from TRBV25-1 and TRBJ2-2, with D unclear. Trimming stripped 6 bases from V and 4 bases from J, with 12 bases between. This CDR3 is 14 amino acids long. The germline V gene encodes CDR1 MGHDK and CDR2 SYGVNS. The CDR3 sequence is CASRTAIGTGELFF. The CDR3 nucleotides read TGTGCCAGCAGGACGGCCATCGGCACCGGGGAGCTGTTTTTT. Drawing the rest from reference TRBV25-1 and TRBJ2-2, the complete variable domain is EADIYQTPRYLVIGTGKKITLECSQTMGHDKMYWYQQDPGMELHLIHYSYGVNSTEKGDLSSESTVSRIRTEHFPLTLESARPSHTSQYLCASRTAIGTGELFFGEGSRLTVL.

This chain uses TRBV10-3 with TRBJ1-2; 8 bases fit TRBD1. After removal of 6 bases from V and 6 bases from J, the junction contained 6 bases not matched to a gene. This CDR3 has 13 residues. In germline, CDR1 is ENHRY, CDR2 SYGVKD. The CDR3 reads CAISKDRENGYTF. CDR3 nucleotides: TGTGCCATCAGCAAGGACAGGGAGAATGGCTACACCTTC.

J is TRBJ2-7 and V is TRBV4-2; D is unresolved. V was cut by 4 bases and J by 2 bases, with 12 bases left in between. From germline, CDR1 is LGHNA and CDR2 YNFKEQ. The CDR3 is made up of 14 amino acids. The DNA for the CDR3 is TGTGCCAGCAGCCTATCCGGGCTAGCCTACGAGCAGTACTTC. It specifies CASSLSGLAYEQYF.

V usage is TRBV5-1 and J usage is TRBJ2-7; 13 bases match TRBD2. The CDR3 contains 17 residues. Germline CDR1 and CDR2: SGHRS and YFSETQ. Trimming took 4 bases from V and 0 from J; bases not matched to a gene: 7. The CDR3 coding sequence is TGCGCCAGCAGCCAACTAGCGGGGGGGCCAATCTCCTACGAGCAGTACTTC. It encodes CASSQLAGGPISYEQYF.

This clone was recorded once. In DNA form, the CDR3 reads TGCGCCAGCAGCACGAGGGGAGGAGAGACCCAGTACTTC. Protein product: CASSTRGGETQYF. The chain uses TRBV10-2 and TRBJ2-5, with D perhaps TRBD2 (6 bases). Per the germline V gene, CDR1 is WSHSY and CDR2 is SAAADI. Trimming removed 6 bases at V and 4 bases at J, with 12 bases between. There are 13 residues in the CDR3.

The rearrangement links TRBV7-9 to TRBJ2-7; possibly TRBD1 for D (6 bases). Germline V gene lookup returns CDR1 SEHNR and CDR2 FQNEAQ (reference sequence). The CDR3 contains 16 residues. Trimming removed 2 bases from V and 3 bases from J, with 17 bases in between. CDR3 sequence: CASSLRRVGQSYEQYF. Written as DNA, the CDR3 is TGTGCCAGCAGCTTACGTCGGGTAGGACAGAGCTACGAGCAGTACTTC.

This clone was detected only once. The chain employs TRBV4-1 and TRBJ1-4; the D gene is possibly TRBD1 (5 bases). The CDR3 loop spans 16 amino acids. With 2 bases removed from V and 6 bases from J, the gap between germline ends came to 16 bases. In germline, CDR1 is MGHRA, CDR2 YSYEKL. CDR3 bases: TGCGCCAGCAGCCAACCCGCCGGAGGGGCCTATGAAAAACTGTTTTTT. Translation gives CASSQPAGGAYEKLFF.

V and J are TRBV5-5 and TRBJ2-4, with a possible D match to TRBD1 (6 bases). The germline CDR1 and CDR2 sequences are SGHKS and YYEKEE (reference sequence). The CDR3 sequence is 16 residues long. Trimming removed 1 base from V and 1 base from J, with 12 bases in between. The CDR3: CASSLLGDNAKNIQYF. The CDR3 DNA sequence: TGTGCCAGCAGCTTGTTGGGGGACAATGCCAAAAACATTCAGTACTTC.

This chain joins TRBV30 and TRBJ1-2; D is possibly TRBD1 (6 bases). Germline lookup yields CDR1 GTSNPN and CDR2 SVGIG (reference sequence). The CDR3 has 15 residues. V was trimmed by 0 bases and J by 6 bases, leaving 17 bases between them. CDR3 amino acids: CAWSVFGGPGDGYTF. The DNA for the CDR3 is TGTGCCTGGAGTGTCTTCGGGGGCCCGGGGGATGGCTACACCTTC.

V and J are TRBV25-1 and TRBJ1-2; unclear D gene. The germline V and J ends were trimmed by 2 bases and 5 bases, with 9 bases remaining between them. Germline values: CDR1 MGHDK, CDR2 SYGVNS. This CDR3 has 13 residues. The CDR3 sequence is CASSEGHWYGYTF. The CDR3 DNA follows: TGTGCCAGCAGTGAAGGCCACTGGTATGGCTACACCTTC.

This chain connects TRBV5-6 to TRBJ1-5; D not resolved. Trimming left V 2 bases short and J 1 base short, with 4 bases between. This CDR3 region has 13 residues. Looked up from germline, CDR1 is SGHDT and CDR2 is YYEEEE. The CDR3 nucleotides read TGTGCCAGCAGCTTTGGGAGCAATCAGCCCCAGCATTTT. It specifies CASSFGSNQPQHF.

The chain is built from TRBV7-3 and TRBJ1-5, with TRBD1 as a possible D gene (5 bases). Trimming left V 3 bases short and J 2 bases short, with 23 bases between. The CDR3 length is 19 residues. CDR1 SGHTA and CDR2 FQGTGA come from the germline V gene. This chain's CDR3 is CASSFLGTEGKVGNQPQHF. Here the CDR3 DNA reads TGTGCCAGCAGCTTCTTGGGGACGGAGGGCAAGGTAGGCAATCAGCCCCAGCATTTT.